A selection of T cell receptor beta chains follows, all from one sample in a study of metastatic and nonmetastatic thyroid tumors. TCRdb recomputed clones from the PCR reads via MiXCR. Among roughly 14,000 clones listed, 3.5% to 4.5% were seen once. Sequencing was performed on tumor tissue. The receptor source for this set is a female donor with papillary thyroid cancer or a benign thyroid nodule (not recorded which). Some clones in this sample may be carry-over from other donors' samples. CDR3s include the opening cysteine and the closing phenylalanine or tryptophan. Fields, in order: V gene, D gene, CDR3 length, clone size, J gene, CDR3 DNA, CDR3 protein. The D gene is left open where the match is weak. The size entry is marked missing in some rows and otherwise reads once, few, many or a size class.

>TRBV11-3|TRBD2|14|NA|TRBJ2-7
TGTGCCAGCAGCTTGACTAGCGGAGCCTACGAGCAGTACTTC
CASSLTSGAYEQYF
>TRBV2|TRBD1|14|NA|TRBJ2-7
TGTGCCACGGCGGGACAGGGGATTTCCCACGAGCAGTACTTC
CATAGQGISHEQYF
>TRBV2|TRBD1|13|NA|TRBJ1-2
TGTGCCAGCAGGGCCGGGACAGGGTCTGGCTACACCTTC
CASRAGTGSGYTF
>TRBV11-2|NA|12|medium-sized|TRBJ2-3
TGTGCCAGCAGCTTCGGGGCAGATACGCAGTATTTT
CASSFGADTQYF
>TRBV7-9|TRBD1|16|NA|TRBJ1-6
TGTGCCAGCAGTCGAGACAGGGGGTTAAGTAATTCACCCCTCCACTTT
CASSRDRGLSNSPLHF
>TRBV6-2/TRBV6-3|NA|11|few|TRBJ2-2
TGTGCCAGCAGGGGCACCGGGGAGCTGTTTTTT
CASRGTGELFF
>TRBV9|TRBD2|18|few|TRBJ2-2
TGTGCCAGCAGCGTTGGACTAGCGGGAGGGCTGGGAACCGGGGAGCTGTTTTTT
CASSVGLAGGLGTGELFF
>TRBV6-2/TRBV6-3|TRBD2|15|NA|TRBJ2-7
TGTGCCAGCACCATGACTAGCGGGAGCTCCTACGAGCAGTACTTC
CASTMTSGSSYEQYF
>TRBV6-2/TRBV6-3|TRBD2|13|few|TRBJ2-3
TGTGCCAGCGGACTAGCGGGCACAGATACGCAGTATTTT
CASGLAGTDTQYF
>TRBV2|NA|13|few|TRBJ2-2
TGTGCCAGCAGTGGAGTGGCAGCCGGGGAGCTGTTTTTT
CASSGVAAGELFF
>TRBV5-8|NA|16|NA|TRBJ1-5
TGTGCCAGCAGCTTGTGGGGAGGGGCTGGCAATCAGCCCCAGCATTTT
CASSLWGGAGNQPQHF
>TRBV2|TRBD1|11|NA|TRBJ1-6
TGTGCCAGCAGCCGGGGACAGAAATTTCACTTT
CASSRGQKFHF
>TRBV6-1|NA|14|few|TRBJ1-2
TGTGCCAGCAGTGAATCGGTCGGGGACTATGGCTACACCTTC
CASSESVGDYGYTF
>TRBV6-1|NA|18|NA|TRBJ2-1
TGTGCCAGCAGTGGTAGCGTGAGTATCTTAGGGTCCTACAATGAGCAGTTCTTC
CASSGSVSILGSYNEQFF
>TRBV19|TRBD1|14|NA|TRBJ1-3
TGTGCCAGTACTACGACAGGGGGAGTGGACACCATATATTTT
CASTTTGGVDTIYF
>TRBV6-2/TRBV6-3|NA|15|NA|TRBJ2-7
TGTGCCAGCAGAAACCCCGGACAGATCTCCTACGAGCAGTACTTC
CASRNPGQISYEQYF
>TRBV6-5|NA|13|few|TRBJ1-2
TGTGCCAGCAGTTACCTGGGTGACTATGGCTACACCTTC
CASSYLGDYGYTF
>TRBV28|NA|14|NA|TRBJ2-7
TGTGCCAGCGGTCTAACGGGCAGCTCCTACGAGCAGTACTTC
CASGLTGSSYEQYF
>TRBV28|NA|15|NA|TRBJ2-5
TGTGCCAGCAGTTCATCCGGAACCCGTGGGGAGACCCAGTACTTC
CASSSSGTRGETQYF